These 3 T cell receptor beta chains came from one sample sequenced in a study of T cells in Graves' hyperthyroidism and ophthalmopathy. The CDR3 regions of TCR beta were amplified from RNA transcripts. Carried out on the TCR CDR3, a first-round RT-PCR used the HTBI primer set. TCRdb processed the multiplex PCR reads anew with MiXCR; each CDR3 protein has one entry. The sample has about 500,000 distinct CDR3 sequences; about 46% are singletons. The sample was peripheral blood or thyroid tissue (not recorded which). The origin of the receptors is an adult woman with Graves' disease, either hyperthyroidism or ophthalmopathy (not recorded which).

This clonotype occurred once. J is TRBJ1-5 and V is TRBV11-2; D is possibly TRBD1 (5 bases). CDR1 and CDR2 from the germline V gene are SGHAT and FQNNGV. V was shortened by 5 bases and J by 0 bases, with 20 bases between the two germline ends. The CDR3 spans 18 residues. The CDR3 spells CASSPRLDSQNSNQPQHF. Here the CDR3 DNA reads TGTGCCAGCAGCCCCCGGCTCGACAGTCAAAATAGCAATCAGCCCCAGCATTTT.

This clonotype was observed at least ten times. The rearrangement uses TRBV6-5 and TRBJ1-2; possible D gene TRBD1, 6 bases. CDR1 and CDR2 from the germline V gene are MNHEY and SVGAGI. V lost 5 bases to trimming and J lost 5 bases, with 9 bases between them. This CDR3 region has 12 residues. The CDR3, as DNA: TGTGCCAGCAGTACACAGGGTTATGGCTACACCTTC. Protein product: CASSTQGYGYTF.

This clonotype occurred many times. This sequence joins TRBV5-8 and TRBJ1-5, with 9 bases fitting TRBD1. Germline CDR1 and CDR2: SGHTS and YDEGEE. V lost 1 base and J lost 11; bases outside the gene matches: 10. The CDR3 contains 15 residues. The CDR3: CASSLFRDREGAQHF. Here the CDR3 DNA reads TGTGCCAGCAGCTTGTTCCGGGACAGGGAAGGAGCCCAGCATTTT.